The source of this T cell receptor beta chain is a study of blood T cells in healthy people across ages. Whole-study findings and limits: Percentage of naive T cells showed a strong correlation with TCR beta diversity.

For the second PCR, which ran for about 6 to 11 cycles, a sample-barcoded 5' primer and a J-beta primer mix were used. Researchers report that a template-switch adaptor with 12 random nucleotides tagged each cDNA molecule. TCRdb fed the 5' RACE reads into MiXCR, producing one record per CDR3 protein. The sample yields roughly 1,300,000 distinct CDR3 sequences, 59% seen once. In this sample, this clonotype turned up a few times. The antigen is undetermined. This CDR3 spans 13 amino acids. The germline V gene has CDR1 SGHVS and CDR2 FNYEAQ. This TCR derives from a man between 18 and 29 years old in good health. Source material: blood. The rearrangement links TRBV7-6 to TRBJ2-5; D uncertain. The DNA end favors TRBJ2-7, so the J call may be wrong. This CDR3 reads CASSLDLSDEQYF. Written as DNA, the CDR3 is TGTGCCAGCAGCTTAGATTTGAGTGACGAGCAGTACTTC.